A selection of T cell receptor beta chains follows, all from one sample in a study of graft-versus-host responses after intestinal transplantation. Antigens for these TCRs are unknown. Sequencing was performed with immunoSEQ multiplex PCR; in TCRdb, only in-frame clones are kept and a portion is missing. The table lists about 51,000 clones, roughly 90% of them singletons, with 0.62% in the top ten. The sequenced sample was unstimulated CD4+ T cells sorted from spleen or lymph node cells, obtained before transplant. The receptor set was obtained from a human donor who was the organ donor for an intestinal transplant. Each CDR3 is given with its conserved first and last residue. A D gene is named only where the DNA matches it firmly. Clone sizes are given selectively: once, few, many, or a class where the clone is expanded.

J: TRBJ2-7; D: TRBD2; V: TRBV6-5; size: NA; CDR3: CASSYSLAGRVYEQYF; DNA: TGTGCCAGCAGTTACTCACTAGCGGGAAGGGTCTACGAGCAGTACTTC
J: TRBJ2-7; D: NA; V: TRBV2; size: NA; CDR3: CASSGIFYEQYF; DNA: TGTGCCAGCAGTGGTATTTTCTACGAGCAGTACTTC
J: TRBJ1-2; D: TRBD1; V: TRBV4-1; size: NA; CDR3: CASSLVRQGTNYGYTF; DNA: TGCGCCAGCAGCCTCGTCCGACAGGGGACTAACTATGGCTACACCTTC
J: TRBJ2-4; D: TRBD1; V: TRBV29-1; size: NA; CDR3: CSGGTGGDKNIQYF; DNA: TGCAGCGGGGGGACAGGGGGCGACAAAAACATTCAGTACTTC
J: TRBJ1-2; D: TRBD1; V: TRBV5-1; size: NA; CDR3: CASGTGGAYGYTF; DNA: TGCGCCAGCGGTACAGGGGGCGCCTATGGCTACACCTTC
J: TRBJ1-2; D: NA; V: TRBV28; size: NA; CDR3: CASSSNYGYTF; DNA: TGTGCCAGCAGCTCTAACTATGGCTACACCTTC
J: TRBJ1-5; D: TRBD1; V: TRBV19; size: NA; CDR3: CASSRQGEGNQPQHF; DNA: TGTGCCAGTAGCCGACAGGGGGAGGGCAATCAGCCCCAGCATTTT
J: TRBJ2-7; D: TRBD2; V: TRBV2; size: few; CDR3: CASSEANGGTRGYEQYF; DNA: TGTGCCAGCAGTGAAGCGAATGGTGGGACTAGAGGCTACGAGCAGTACTTC
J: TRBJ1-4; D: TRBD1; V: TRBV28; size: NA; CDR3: CASSSPPPGQGGEKLFF; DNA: TGTGCCAGCAGTTCGCCTCCACCGGGACAGGGGGGGGAAAAACTGTTTTTT
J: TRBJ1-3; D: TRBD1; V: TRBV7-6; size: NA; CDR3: CASRLGGDSRSGNTIYF; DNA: TGTGCCAGCAGATTAGGGGGGGACAGTCGCTCTGGAAACACCATATATTTT
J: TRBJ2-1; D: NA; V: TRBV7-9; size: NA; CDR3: CASSPFSGSFYNEQFF; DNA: TGTGCCAGCAGCCCATTTAGCGGTTCCTTCTACAATGAGCAGTTCTTC
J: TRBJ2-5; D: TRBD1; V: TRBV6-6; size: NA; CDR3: CASSYRGQVQETQYF; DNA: TGTGCCAGCAGTTACCGGGGACAGGTGCAAGAGACCCAGTACTTC
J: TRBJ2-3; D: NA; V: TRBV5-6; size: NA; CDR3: CASSLGTGIPDTQYF; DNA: TGTGCCAGCAGCTTGGGTACAGGGATCCCAGATACGCAGTATTTT
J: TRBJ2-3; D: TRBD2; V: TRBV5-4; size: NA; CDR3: CASSLVGLGGDTQYF; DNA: TGTGCCAGCAGCTTGGTGGGACTAGGAGGGGATACGCAGTATTTT
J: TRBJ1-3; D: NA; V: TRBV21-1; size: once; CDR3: CASSKGGGGRSSGNTIYF; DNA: TGTGCCAGCAGCAAAGGAGGGGGGGGGAGGAGTTCTGGAAACACCATATATTTT
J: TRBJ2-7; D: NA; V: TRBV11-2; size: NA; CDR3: CASRSVKGSGDEQYF; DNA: TGTGCCAGCAGGTCGGTTAAGGGCAGCGGCGACGAGCAGTACTTC
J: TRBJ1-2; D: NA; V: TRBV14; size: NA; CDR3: CAGSLQVNYGYTF; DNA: TGTGCCGGCAGCCTACAGGTTAACTATGGCTACACCTTC
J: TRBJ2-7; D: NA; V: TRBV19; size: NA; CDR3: CASSMVASPTYEQYF; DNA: TGTGCCAGTAGTATGGTCGCCAGTCCAACCTACGAGCAGTACTTC
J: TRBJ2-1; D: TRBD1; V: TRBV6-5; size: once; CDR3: CASLDRANEQFF; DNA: TGTGCCAGCCTTGACAGGGCTAATGAGCAGTTCTTC
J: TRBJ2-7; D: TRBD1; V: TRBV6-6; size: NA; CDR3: CASSDRGTGAYEQYF; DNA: TGTGCCAGCAGCGACCGCGGGACAGGAGCCTACGAGCAGTACTTC
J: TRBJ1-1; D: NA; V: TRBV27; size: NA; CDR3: CASSLGIRGGTEAFF; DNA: TGTGCCAGCAGTTTAGGGATCAGGGGTGGGACTGAAGCTTTCTTT
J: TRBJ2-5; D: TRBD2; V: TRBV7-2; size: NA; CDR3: CASSLGTSAYQETQYF; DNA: TGTGCCAGCAGCTTGGGGACTAGCGCCTACCAAGAGACCCAGTACTTC